This T cell receptor beta chain was sequenced in a study of blood T cell repertoires in COVID-19. Sequenced by immunoSEQ multiplex PCR; TCRdb stores in-frame clones only, minus some. The table includes 120,000 or so clones, roughly nine tenths detected once. Trimming removed 3 bases at V and 5 bases at J, with 15 bases between. Germline V gene data show CDR1 as SGHRS and CDR2 as YFSETQ. This CDR3 is built from 14 residues. Material: peripheral blood. The clonotype originates from a man between 60 and 70 years old with COVID-19, enrolled during active disease. The V call is TRBV5-1, the J call TRBJ2-7; D might be TRBD1 (6 bases). The CDR3 loop reads CASSSSDRTDEQYF. The CDR3 nucleotides are TGCGCCAGCAGCTCCTCTGACAGGACCGACGAGCAGTACTTC.